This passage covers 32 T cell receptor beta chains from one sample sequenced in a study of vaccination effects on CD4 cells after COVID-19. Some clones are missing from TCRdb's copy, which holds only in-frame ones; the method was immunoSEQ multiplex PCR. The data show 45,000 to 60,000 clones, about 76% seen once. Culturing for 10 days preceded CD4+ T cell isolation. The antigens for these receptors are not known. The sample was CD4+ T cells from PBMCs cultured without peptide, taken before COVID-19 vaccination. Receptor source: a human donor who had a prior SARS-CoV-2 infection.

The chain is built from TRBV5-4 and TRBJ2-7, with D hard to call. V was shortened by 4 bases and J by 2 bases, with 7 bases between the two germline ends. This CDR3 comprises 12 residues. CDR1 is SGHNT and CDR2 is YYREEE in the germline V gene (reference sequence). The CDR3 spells CASSDHTYEQYF. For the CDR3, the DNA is TGTGCCAGCAGCGATCATACCTACGAGCAGTACTTC.

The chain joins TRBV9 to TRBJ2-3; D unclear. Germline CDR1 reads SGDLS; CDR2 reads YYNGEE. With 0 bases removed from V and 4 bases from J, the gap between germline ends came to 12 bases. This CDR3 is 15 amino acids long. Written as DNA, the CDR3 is TGTGCCAGCAGCGTAGCGGTGGTTGGGGCAGATACGCAGTATTTT. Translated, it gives CASSVAVVGADTQYF.

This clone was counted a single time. As DNA, the CDR3 is TGTGCCAGCAGCTTAGACGGGACCGGCACTGAAGCTTTCTTT. Translating it yields CASSLDGTGTEAFF. The J gene is TRBJ1-1, the V gene TRBV11-3, with a possible D match to TRBD1 (5 bases). Germline CDR1 is SGHNT and CDR2 is YENEEA. This CDR3 region has 14 residues. Trimming removed 0 bases at V and 4 bases at J, with 9 bases between. Drawing the rest from reference TRBV11-3 and TRBJ1-1, the complete variable domain is EAGVVQSPRYKIIEKKQPVAFWCNPISGHNTLYWYLQNLGQGPELLIRYENEEAVDDSQLPKDRFSAERLKGVDSTLKIQPAELGDSAVYLCASSLDGTGTEAFFGQGTRLTVV.

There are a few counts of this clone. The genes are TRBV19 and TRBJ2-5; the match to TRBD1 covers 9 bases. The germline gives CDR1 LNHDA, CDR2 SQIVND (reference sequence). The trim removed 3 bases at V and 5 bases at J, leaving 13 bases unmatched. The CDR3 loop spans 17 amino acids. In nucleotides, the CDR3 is TGTGCCAGTAGTATCGGTTTAGGGACAGGGTCCTTGGAGACCCAGTACTTC. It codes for CASSIGLGTGSLETQYF.

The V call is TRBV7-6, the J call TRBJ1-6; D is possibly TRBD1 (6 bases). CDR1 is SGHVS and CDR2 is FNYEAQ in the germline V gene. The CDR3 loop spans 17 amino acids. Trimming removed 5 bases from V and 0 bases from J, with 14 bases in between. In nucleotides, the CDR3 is TGTGCCAGCAGCCCGAGACAGGCAAGCTCCTATAATTCACCCCTCCACTTT. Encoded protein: CASSPRQASSYNSPLHF.

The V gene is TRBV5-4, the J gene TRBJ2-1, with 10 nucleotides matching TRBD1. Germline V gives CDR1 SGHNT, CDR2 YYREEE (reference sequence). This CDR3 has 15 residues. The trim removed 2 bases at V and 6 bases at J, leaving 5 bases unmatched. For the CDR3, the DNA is TGTGCCAGCAGCTTTGGGGGACAGGGGCCCAATGAGCAGTTCTTC. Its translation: CASSFGGQGPNEQFF. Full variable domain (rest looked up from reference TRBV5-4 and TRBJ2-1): ETGVTQSPTHLIKTRGQQVTLRCSSQSGHNTVSWYQQALGQGPQFIFQYYREEENGRGNFPPRFSGLQFPNYSSELNVNALELDDSALYLCASSFGGQGPNEQFFGPGTRLTVL.

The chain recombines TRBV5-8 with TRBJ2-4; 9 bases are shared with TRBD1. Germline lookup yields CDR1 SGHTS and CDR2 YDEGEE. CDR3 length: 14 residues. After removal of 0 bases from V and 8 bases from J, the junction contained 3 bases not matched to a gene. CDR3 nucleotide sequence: TGTGCCAGCAGCTTGGACAGGGGGCGTGACATTCAGTACTTC. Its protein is CASSLDRGRDIQYF.

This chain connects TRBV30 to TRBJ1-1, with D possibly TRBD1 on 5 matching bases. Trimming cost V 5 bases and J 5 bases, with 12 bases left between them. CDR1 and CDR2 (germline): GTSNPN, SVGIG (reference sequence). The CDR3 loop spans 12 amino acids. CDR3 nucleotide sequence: TGTGCCTGGGACGGGGCCCGTACTGAAGCTTTCTTT. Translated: CAWDGARTEAFF.

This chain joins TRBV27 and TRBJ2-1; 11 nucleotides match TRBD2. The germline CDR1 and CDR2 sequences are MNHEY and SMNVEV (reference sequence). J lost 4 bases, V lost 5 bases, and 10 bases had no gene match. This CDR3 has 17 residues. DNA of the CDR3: TGTGCCAGCAGTCAATACCACACTAGCGGGGGATACAATGAGCAGTTCTTC. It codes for CASSQYHTSGGYNEQFF.

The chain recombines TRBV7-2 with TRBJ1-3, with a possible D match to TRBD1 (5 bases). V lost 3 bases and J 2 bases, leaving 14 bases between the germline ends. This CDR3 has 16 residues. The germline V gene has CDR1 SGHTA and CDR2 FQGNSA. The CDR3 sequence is CASSFSRVGAGNTIYF. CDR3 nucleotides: TGTGCCAGCAGCTTCAGCAGGGTCGGAGCTGGAAACACCATATATTTT.

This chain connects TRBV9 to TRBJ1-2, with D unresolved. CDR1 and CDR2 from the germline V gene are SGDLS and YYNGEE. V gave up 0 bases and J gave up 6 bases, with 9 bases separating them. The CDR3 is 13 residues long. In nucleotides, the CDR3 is TGTGCCAGCAGCGTAGCGCTGTGGGATGGCTACACCTTC. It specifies CASSVALWDGYTF.

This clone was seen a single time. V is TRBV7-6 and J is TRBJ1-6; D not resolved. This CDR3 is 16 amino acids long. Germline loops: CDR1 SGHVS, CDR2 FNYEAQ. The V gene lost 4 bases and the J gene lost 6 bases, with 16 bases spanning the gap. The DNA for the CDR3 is TGTGCCAGCAGCTGGCCGGTCGGGGATGTTAATTCACCCCTCCACTTT. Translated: CASSWPVGDVNSPLHF.

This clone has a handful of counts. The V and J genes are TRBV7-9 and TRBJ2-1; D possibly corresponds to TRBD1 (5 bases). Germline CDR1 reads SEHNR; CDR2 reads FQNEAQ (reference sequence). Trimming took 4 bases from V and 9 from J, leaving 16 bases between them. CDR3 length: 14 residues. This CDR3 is CASSWGELSGEQFF. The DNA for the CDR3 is TGTGCCAGCAGCTGGGGCGAGCTCTCCGGTGAGCAGTTCTTC.

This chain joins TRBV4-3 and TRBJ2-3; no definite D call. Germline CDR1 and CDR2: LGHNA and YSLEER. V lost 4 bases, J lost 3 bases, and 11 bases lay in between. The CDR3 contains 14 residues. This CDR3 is CASSRLVLTDTQYF. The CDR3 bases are TGCGCCAGCAGCCGGTTGGTGTTGACAGATACGCAGTATTTT.

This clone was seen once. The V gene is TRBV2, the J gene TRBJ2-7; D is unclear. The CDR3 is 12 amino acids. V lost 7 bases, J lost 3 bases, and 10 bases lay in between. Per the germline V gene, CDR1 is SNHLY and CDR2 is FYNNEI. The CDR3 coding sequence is TGTGCCAGCAACGGACCTATCTACGAGCAGTACTTC. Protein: CASNGPIYEQYF.

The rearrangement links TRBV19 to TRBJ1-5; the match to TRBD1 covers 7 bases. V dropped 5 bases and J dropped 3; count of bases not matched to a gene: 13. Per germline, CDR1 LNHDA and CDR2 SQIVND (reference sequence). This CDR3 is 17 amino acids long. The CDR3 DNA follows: TGTGCCAGTAGTCCCCTTCGTCAACAGGGGATCAATCAGCCCCAGCATTTT. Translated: CASSPLRQQGINQPQHF.

Here the CDR3 reads CASALRRSEPQHF. The CDR3 DNA reads as TGTGCCAGTGCCTTACGGAGATCGGAGCCCCAGCATTTT. V gene TRBV27 combines with J gene TRBJ1-5; D is unclear. The V gene lost 9 bases and the J gene lost 8 bases, with 17 bases spanning the gap. Germline CDR1 is MNHEY and CDR2 is SMNVEV (reference sequence). CDR3 size: 13 residues.

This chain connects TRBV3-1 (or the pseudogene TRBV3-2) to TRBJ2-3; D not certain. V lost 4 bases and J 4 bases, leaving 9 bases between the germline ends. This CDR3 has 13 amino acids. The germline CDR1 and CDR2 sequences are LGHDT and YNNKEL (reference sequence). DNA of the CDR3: TGTGCCAGCAGCCCCTCCGTGGCAGATACGCAGTATTTT. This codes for CASSPSVADTQYF.

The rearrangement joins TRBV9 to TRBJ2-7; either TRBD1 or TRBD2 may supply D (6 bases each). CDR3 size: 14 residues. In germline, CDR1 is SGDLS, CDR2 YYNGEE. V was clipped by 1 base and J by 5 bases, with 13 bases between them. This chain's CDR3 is CASSVLSGEDEQYF. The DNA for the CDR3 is TGTGCCAGCAGCGTACTGTCAGGGGAGGACGAGCAGTACTTC.

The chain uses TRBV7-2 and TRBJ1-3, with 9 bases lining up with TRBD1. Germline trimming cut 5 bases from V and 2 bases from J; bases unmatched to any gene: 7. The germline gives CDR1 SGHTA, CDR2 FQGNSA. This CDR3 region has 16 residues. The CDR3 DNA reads TGTGCCAGCAGCATCCAACAGGGGGCTACTGGAAACACCATATATTTT. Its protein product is CASSIQQGATGNTIYF.

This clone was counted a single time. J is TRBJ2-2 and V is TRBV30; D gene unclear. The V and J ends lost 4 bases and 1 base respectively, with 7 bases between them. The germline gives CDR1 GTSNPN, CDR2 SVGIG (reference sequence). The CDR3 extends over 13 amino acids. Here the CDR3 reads CAWNERNTGELFF. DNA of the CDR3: TGTGCCTGGAATGAGCGGAACACCGGGGAGCTGTTTTTT.

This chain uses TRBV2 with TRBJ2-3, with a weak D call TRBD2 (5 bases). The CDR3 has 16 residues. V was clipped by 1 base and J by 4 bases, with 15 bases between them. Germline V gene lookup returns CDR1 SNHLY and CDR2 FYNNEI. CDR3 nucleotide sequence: TGTGCCAGCAGTGAAGACGGACTCCTCGGGGCAGATACGCAGTATTTT. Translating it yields CASSEDGLLGADTQYF.

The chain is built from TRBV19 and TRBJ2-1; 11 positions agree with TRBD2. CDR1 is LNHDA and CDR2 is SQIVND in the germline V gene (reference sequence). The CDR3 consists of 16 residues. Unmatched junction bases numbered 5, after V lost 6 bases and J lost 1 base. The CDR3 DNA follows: TGTGCCAGTAGGGTGAGACTAGCGGGGTCCTACAATGAGCAGTTCTTC. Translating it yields CASRVRLAGSYNEQFF. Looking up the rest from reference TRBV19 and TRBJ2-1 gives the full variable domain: DGGITQSPKYLFRKEGQNVTLSCEQNLNHDAMYWYRQDPGQGLRLIYYSQIVNDFQKGDIAEGYSVSREKKESFPLTVTSAQKNPTAFYLCASRVRLAGSYNEQFFGPGTRLTVL.

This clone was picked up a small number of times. The CDR3 here is CASSEAQGGGGKLFF. The CDR3 DNA reads as TGTGCCAGCAGTGAAGCGCAAGGGGGCGGTGGAAAACTGTTTTTT. The rearrangement links TRBV2 to TRBJ1-4; 7 nucleotides align to TRBD1. Unmatched junction bases numbered 8, after V lost 0 bases and J lost 10 bases. The CDR3 runs 15 residues. Germline CDR1 is SNHLY and CDR2 is FYNNEI.

CDR3 loop: CASSLYQGATTGELFF. The CDR3 coding sequence is TGTGCCAGCAGCTTATACCAGGGGGCGACCACCGGGGAGCTGTTTTTT. This rearrangement joins TRBV7-3 to TRBJ2-2; 8 bases match TRBD1. The CDR3 is 16 residues long. V shed 2 bases, J shed 4 bases, and the junction held 6 bases outside the gene matches. Germline CDR1 SGHTA, CDR2 FQGTGA. The full variable domain, in which reference TRBV7-3 and TRBJ2-2 provide the parts outside the CDR3, is GAGVSQTPSNKVTEKGKYVELRCDPISGHTALYWYRQSLGQGPEFLIYFQGTGAADDSGLPNDRFFAVRPEGSVSTLKIQRTERGDSAVYLCASSLYQGATTGELFFGEGSRLTVL.

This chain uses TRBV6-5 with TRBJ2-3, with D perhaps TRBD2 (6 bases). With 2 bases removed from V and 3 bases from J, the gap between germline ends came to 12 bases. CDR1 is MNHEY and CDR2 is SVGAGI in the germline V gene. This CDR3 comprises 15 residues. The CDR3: CASSYRRSGTDTQYF. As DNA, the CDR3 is TGTGCCAGCAGTTACCGCCGGAGCGGGACAGATACGCAGTATTTT.

This CDR3 reads CASSVDRGNEKLFF. The CDR3 nucleotides read TGTGCCAGCAGTGTGGACAGGGGAAATGAAAAACTGTTTTTT. This sequence joins TRBV2 and TRBJ1-4; 9 bases match TRBD1. Germline-derived CDR1 and CDR2 are SNHLY and FYNNEI. The junction had 2 bases not matched to a gene; V was cut back by 4 bases and J by 5 bases. CDR3 size: 14 residues.

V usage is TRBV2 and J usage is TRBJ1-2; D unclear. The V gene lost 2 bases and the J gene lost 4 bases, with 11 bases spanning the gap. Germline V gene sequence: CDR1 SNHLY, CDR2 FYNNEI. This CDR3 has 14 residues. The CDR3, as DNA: TGTGCCAGCAGTGAATACACCTCCGTCTATGGCTACACCTTC. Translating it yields CASSEYTSVYGYTF.

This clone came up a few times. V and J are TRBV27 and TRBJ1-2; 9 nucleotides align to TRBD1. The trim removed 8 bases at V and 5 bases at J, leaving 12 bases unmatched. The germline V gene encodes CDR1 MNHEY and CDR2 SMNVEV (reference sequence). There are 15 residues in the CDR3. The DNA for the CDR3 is TGTGCCAGCCGGATTTTCACAGGGGGCGTATATGGCTACACCTTC. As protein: CASRIFTGGVYGYTF.

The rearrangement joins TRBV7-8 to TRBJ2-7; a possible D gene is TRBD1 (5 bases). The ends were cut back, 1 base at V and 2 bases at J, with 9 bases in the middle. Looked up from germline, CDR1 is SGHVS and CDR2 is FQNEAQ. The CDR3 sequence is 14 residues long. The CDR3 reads CASSLGGDTYEQYF. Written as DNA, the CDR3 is TGTGCCAGCAGCTTAGGGGGCGACACCTACGAGCAGTACTTC.

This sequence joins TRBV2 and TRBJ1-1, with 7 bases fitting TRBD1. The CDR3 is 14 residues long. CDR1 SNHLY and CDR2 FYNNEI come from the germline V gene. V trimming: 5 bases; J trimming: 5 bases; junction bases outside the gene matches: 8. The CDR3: CASSWDRIGTEAFF. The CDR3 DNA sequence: TGTGCCAGCAGTTGGGACAGAATAGGTACTGAAGCTTTCTTT.

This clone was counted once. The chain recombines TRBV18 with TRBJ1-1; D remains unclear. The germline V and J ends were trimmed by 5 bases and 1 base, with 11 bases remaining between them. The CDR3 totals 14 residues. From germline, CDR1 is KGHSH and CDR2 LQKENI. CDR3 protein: CASSIAIENTEAFF. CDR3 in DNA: TGTGCCAGCTCAATCGCGATTGAGAACACTGAAGCTTTCTTT.